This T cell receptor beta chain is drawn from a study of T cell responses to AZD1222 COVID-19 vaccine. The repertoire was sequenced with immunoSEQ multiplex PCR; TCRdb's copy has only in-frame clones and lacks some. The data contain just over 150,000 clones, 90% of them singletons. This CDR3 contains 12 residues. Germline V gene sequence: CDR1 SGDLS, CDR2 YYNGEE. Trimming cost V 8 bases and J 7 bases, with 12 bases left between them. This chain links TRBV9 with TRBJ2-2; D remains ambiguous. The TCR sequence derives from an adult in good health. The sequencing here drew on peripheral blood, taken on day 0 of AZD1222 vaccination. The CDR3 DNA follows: TGTGCCAGTCAGGATGCAGACGGGGAGCTGTTTTTT. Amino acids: CASQDADGELFF.